These T cell receptor beta chains were read from a single sample in a study of blood T cell repertoires in COVID-19. Profiled with immunoSEQ multiplex PCR; TCRdb holds only in-frame clones, not every one. In the table there are under 150,000 clones, 80% of which are singletons. Sequencing used peripheral blood. The receptors derive from a human donor in a cohort sampled during active COVID-19. Both conserved end residues are part of each CDR3. Each record gives: V gene, D gene, CDR3 length, J gene, clone size, CDR3 DNA, CDR3 protein. The D gene is left open where the match is weak. Clone size is shown for a subset of rows, as once, few, many or a class of expanded clone.

v_call: TRBV30; d_call: TRBD2; cdr3_length: 18; j_call: TRBJ2-1; clone_size: -; cdr3_nt: TGTGCCTGGAGACCCCGCGGGAAACTAGCGGGACGGGGGAATGAGCAGTTCTTC; cdr3_aa: CAWRPRGKLAGRGNEQFF
v_call: TRBV5-1; d_call: -; cdr3_length: 16; j_call: TRBJ2-2; clone_size: -; cdr3_nt: TGCGCCAGCAGCTTGGTGCAGGGAAGGTCGGCCGGGGAGCTGTTTTTT; cdr3_aa: CASSLVQGRSAGELFF
v_call: TRBV5-6; d_call: -; cdr3_length: 12; j_call: TRBJ2-2; clone_size: -; cdr3_nt: TGTGCCAGCAGCTTTACGACAGGGGAGCTGTTTTTT; cdr3_aa: CASSFTTGELFF
v_call: TRBV20-1; d_call: TRBD1; cdr3_length: 12; j_call: TRBJ1-2; clone_size: few; cdr3_nt: TGCAGTGCTAGTCGGACAGGGAGCGGCTACACCTTC; cdr3_aa: CSASRTGSGYTF
v_call: TRBV7-7; d_call: TRBD2; cdr3_length: 15; j_call: TRBJ2-3; clone_size: -; cdr3_nt: TGTGCTAGCAGCTTAATCGGGGGGGGGACAGATACGCAGTATTTT; cdr3_aa: CASSLIGGGTDTQYF
v_call: TRBV6-2/TRBV6-3; d_call: TRBD2; cdr3_length: 15; j_call: TRBJ2-7; clone_size: -; cdr3_nt: TGTGCCAGCAGTTACTCTAGCGGGCCAACCGGACGGCAGTACTTC; cdr3_aa: CASSYSSGPTGRQYF
v_call: TRBV11-2; d_call: -; cdr3_length: 11; j_call: TRBJ2-5; clone_size: -; cdr3_nt: TGTGCCAGCAGCTTACTGGAGACCCAGTACTTC; cdr3_aa: CASSLLETQYF
v_call: TRBV28; d_call: -; cdr3_length: 17; j_call: TRBJ1-6; clone_size: -; cdr3_nt: TGTGCCAGCTCGACCGTATACGGGGCGGGGGGGAATTCACCCCTCCACTTT; cdr3_aa: CASSTVYGAGGNSPLHF
v_call: TRBV7-7; d_call: TRBD1; cdr3_length: 15; j_call: TRBJ1-6; clone_size: -; cdr3_nt: TGTGCTAGCAGCTTAGACAGGGGGGATAATTCACCCCTCCACTTT; cdr3_aa: CASSLDRGDNSPLHF
v_call: TRBV10-3; d_call: -; cdr3_length: 15; j_call: TRBJ1-1; clone_size: -; cdr3_nt: TGTGCCATCAGTGAGTCGGCGCGGTCGAACACTGAAGCTTTCTTT; cdr3_aa: CAISESARSNTEAFF
v_call: TRBV23-1; d_call: -; cdr3_length: 14; j_call: TRBJ1-2; clone_size: -; cdr3_nt: TGCGCCAGCAGTCAATCGTTCCCGGACTATGGCTACACCTTC; cdr3_aa: CASSQSFPDYGYTF
v_call: TRBV6-5; d_call: -; cdr3_length: 13; j_call: TRBJ2-7; clone_size: -; cdr3_nt: TGTGCCAGCGGCCAGGACAGAAGATACGAGCAGTACTTC; cdr3_aa: CASGQDRRYEQYF
v_call: TRBV7-2; d_call: -; cdr3_length: 14; j_call: TRBJ2-1; clone_size: once; cdr3_nt: TGTGCCAGCAGCTTAAACAGGGTCTACAATGAGCAGTTCTTC; cdr3_aa: CASSLNRVYNEQFF
v_call: TRBV7-2; d_call: TRBD2; cdr3_length: 14; j_call: TRBJ2-3; clone_size: -; cdr3_nt: TGTGCCAGCAGCTCCGGCGGGAGGGCCGTGTTATCGAATTTT; cdr3_aa: CASSSGGRAVLSNF
v_call: TRBV6-2/TRBV6-3; d_call: TRBD1; cdr3_length: 15; j_call: TRBJ1-5; clone_size: once; cdr3_nt: TGTGCCAGCAGTTTCGACAGGGGTGGCAATCAGCCCCAGCATTTT; cdr3_aa: CASSFDRGGNQPQHF
v_call: TRBV11-2; d_call: TRBD2; cdr3_length: 15; j_call: TRBJ2-7; clone_size: -; cdr3_nt: TGTGCCAGCAGCTTATTTGGATCAGGGAGGGACGAGCAGTACTTC; cdr3_aa: CASSLFGSGRDEQYF
v_call: TRBV10-3; d_call: TRBD1; cdr3_length: 15; j_call: TRBJ1-1; clone_size: -; cdr3_nt: TGTGCCATCAGTTCACCCCGGACAGGGGAGACTGAAGCTTTCTTT; cdr3_aa: CAISSPRTGETEAFF
v_call: TRBV18; d_call: TRBD1; cdr3_length: 13; j_call: TRBJ2-7; clone_size: few; cdr3_nt: TGTGCCAGCTCACCGGGGACAGGGAACGAGCAGTACTTC; cdr3_aa: CASSPGTGNEQYF
v_call: TRBV27; d_call: TRBD2; cdr3_length: 16; j_call: TRBJ2-7; clone_size: -; cdr3_nt: TGTGCCAGCAGAGATTCGACTAGCGGGGCCTTCTACGAGCAGTACTTC; cdr3_aa: CASRDSTSGAFYEQYF